This entry features one T cell receptor (beta chain) sequence. The CDR3 consists of 16 residues. V was pared by 4 bases and J by 2 bases, with 13 bases between. CDR1 SGHNT and CDR2 YYREEE come from the germline V gene (reference sequence). This sample was taken from a study of beta chain features in type 1 diabetes. Sequencing targeted expressed TCRB transcripts, as all isolated RNA had been reverse transcribed. Roughly 3.6 million reads on average were seen across naive, central memory and regulatory T cell samples. Some clones are missing from TCRdb's copy, which holds only in-frame ones; the method was immunoSEQ multiplex PCR. This table has over 300,000 clones, approximately 8.2% appearing once.

This clonotype was sampled from a young woman in good health. Sequenced sample: central memory CD4+ T cells from blood. The chain uses TRBV5-4 and TRBJ2-6; tentative D call: TRBD1 (6 bases). This chain's CDR3 is CASSPGTIPGANVLTF. The CDR3 nucleotides are TGTGCCAGCAGCCCGGGGACAATCCCTGGGGCCAACGTCCTGACTTTC.